The subject of this entry is one T cell receptor beta chain. A read error may be the cause here, since a much bigger clone is one base away. These data originate in a study of shared clonotypes between healthy human individuals. The repertoire was sequenced with immunoSEQ multiplex PCR; TCRdb's copy has only in-frame clones and lacks some. The table has fewer than 650,000 clones, 60% to 85% seen once. All donors were healthy HIV-negative adults lacking recent acute infections or vaccinations. CDR1 is SGDLS and CDR2 is YYNGEE in the germline V gene. V was pared by 3 bases and J by 6 bases, with 12 bases between. This CDR3 region has 13 residues.

The J gene is TRBJ1-1, the V gene TRBV9, with no clear D. The TCR comes from a woman aged 40 to 49 in good health. Some clones in this sample may be carry-over from other donors' samples. Specimen: PBMCs. The CDR3 spells CASSGLDVAEAFF. CDR3 coding DNA: TGTGCCAGCAGCGGACTAGACGTAGCTGAAGCTTTCTTT.